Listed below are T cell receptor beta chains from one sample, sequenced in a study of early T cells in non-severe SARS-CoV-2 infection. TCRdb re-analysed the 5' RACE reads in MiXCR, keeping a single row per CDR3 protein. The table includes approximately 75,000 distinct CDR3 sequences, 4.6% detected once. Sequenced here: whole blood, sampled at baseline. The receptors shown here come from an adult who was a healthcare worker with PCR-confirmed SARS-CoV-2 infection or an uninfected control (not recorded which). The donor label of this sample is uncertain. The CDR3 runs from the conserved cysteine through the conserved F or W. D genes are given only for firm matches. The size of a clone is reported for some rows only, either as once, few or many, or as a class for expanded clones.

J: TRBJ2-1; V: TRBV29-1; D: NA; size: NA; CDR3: CSVGLEGWNEQFF; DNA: TGCAGCGTTGGGCTAGAGGGTTGGAATGAGCAGTTCTTC
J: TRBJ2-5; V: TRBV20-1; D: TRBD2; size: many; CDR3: CSASGSGGGVAGGRETQYF; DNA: TGCAGTGCTAGCGGGTCCGGCGGTGGCGTAGCGGGGGGGCGAGAGACCCAGTACTTC
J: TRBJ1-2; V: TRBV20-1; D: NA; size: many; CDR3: CSARTLANYGYTF; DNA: TGCAGTGCTAGGACACTAGCTAACTATGGCTACACCTTC
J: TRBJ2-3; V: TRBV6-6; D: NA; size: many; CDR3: CASSAGQTLSITDTQYF; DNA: TGTGCCAGCAGCGCGGGACAGACGCTTTCGATCACAGATACGCAGTATTTT
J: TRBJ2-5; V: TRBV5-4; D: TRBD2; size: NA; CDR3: CASSLAGGPRETQYF; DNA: TGTGCCAGCAGCTTGGCGGGGGGGCCGCGTGAGACCCAGTACTTC
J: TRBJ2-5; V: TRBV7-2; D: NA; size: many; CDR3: CASTLSRVETQYF; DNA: TGTGCCAGCACCCTTTCCCGGGTGGAGACCCAGTACTTC
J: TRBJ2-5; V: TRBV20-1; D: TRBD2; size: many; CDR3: CSATGGVGETQYF; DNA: TGCAGTGCTACCGGGGGGGTAGGAGAGACCCAGTACTTC
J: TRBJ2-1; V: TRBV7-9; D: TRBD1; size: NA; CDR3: CASSPRTGTHEQFF; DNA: TGTGCCAGCAGCCCGCGGACAGGGACTCATGAGCAGTTCTTC
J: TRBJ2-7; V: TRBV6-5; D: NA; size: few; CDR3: CASSAGLRSSYEQYF; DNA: TGTGCCAGCAGTGCCGGGCTCCGTAGCTCCTACGAGCAGTACTTC
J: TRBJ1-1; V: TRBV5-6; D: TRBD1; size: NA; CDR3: CANSSPGQGARKAFF; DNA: TGTGCCAACAGCTCCCCGGGACAGGGCGCGAGAAAGGCTTTCTTT
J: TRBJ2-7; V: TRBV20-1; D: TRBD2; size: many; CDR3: CSARGLAEGSYEQYF; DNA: TGCAGTGCTAGAGGACTAGCGGAGGGCTCCTACGAGCAGTACTTC
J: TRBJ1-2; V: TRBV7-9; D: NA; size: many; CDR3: CASSLDHNINYGYTF; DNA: TGTGCCAGCAGCTTAGACCACAACATCAACTATGGCTACACCTTC
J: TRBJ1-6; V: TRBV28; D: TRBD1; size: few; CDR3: CASSRSDRASPLHF; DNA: TGTGCCAGCAGTCGAAGCGACAGGGCTTCACCCCTCCACTTT
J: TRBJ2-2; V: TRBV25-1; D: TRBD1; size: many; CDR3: CASSGQGRTGELFF; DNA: TGTGCCAGCAGTGGACAGGGTCGCACCGGGGAGCTGTTTTTT
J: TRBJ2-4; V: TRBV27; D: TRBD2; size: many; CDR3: CASSPRTSEGKNIQYF; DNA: TGTGCCAGCAGTCCTAGGACTAGCGAGGGCAAAAACATTCAGTACTTC
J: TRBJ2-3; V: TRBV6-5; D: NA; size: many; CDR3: CASHTSPGTTRSQYF; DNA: TGTGCCAGCCACACGAGTCCCGGGACGACTCGCTCGCAGTATTTT
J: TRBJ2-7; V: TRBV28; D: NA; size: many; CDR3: CASSRGYEQYF; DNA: TGTGCCAGCAGCAGGGGTTACGAGCAGTACTTC
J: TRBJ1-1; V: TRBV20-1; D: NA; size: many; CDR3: CSAREWQMNTEAFF; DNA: TGCAGTGCTAGAGAGTGGCAGATGAACACTGAAGCTTTCTTT
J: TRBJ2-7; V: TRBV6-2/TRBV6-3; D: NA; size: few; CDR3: CASRSTYLRDTSSYEQYF; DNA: TGTGCCAGCAGATCGACATACCTCCGGGACACCAGCTCCTACGAGCAGTACTTC
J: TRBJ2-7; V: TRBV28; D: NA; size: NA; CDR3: CASSVWAEQYF; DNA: TGTGCCAGCAGTGTGTGGGCCGAGCAGTACTTC
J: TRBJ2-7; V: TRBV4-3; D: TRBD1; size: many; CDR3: CASSLTLRGTGRPEQYF; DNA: TGCGCCAGCAGTCTGACGTTAAGAGGGACAGGGAGACCCGAGCAGTACTTC
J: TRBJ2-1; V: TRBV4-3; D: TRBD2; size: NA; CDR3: CASSQGLTSGDNEQFF; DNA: TGCGCCAGCAGCCAAGGCTTGACTAGCGGGGACAATGAGCAGTTCTTC
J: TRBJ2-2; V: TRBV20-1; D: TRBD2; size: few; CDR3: CSATPGLATGELFF; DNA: TGCAGTGCTACCCCGGGACTAGCCACCGGGGAGCTGTTTTTT
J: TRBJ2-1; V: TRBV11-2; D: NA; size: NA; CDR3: CASSLGNRNNEQFF; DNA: TGTGCCAGCAGCTTAGGAAACAGAAACAATGAGCAGTTCTTC
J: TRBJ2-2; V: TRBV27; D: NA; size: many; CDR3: CASSLHLRQGRAGELFF; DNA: TGTGCCAGCAGTTTGCATCTGCGGCAGGGAAGGGCCGGGGAGCTGTTTTTT
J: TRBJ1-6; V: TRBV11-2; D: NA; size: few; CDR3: CASSAGERPLHF; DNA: TGTGCCAGCAGCGCCGGGGAGAGACCCCTCCACTTT
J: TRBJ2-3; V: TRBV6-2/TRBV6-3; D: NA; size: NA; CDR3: CASSYRGVGPDTQYF; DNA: TGTGCCAGCAGTTATCGCGGGGTGGGCCCAGATACGCAGTATTTT
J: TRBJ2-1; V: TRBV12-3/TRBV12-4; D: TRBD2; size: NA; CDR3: CASSLIAGGGNEQFF; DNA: TGTGCCAGCAGTCTCATAGCGGGGGGAGGGAATGAGCAGTTCTTC
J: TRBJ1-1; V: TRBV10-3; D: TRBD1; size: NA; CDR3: CAISENTGAGTEAFF; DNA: TGTGCCATCAGTGAGAATACAGGGGCTGGGACTGAAGCTTTCTTT
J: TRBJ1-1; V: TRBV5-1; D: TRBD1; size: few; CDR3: CASSFFRDRGFNTEAFF; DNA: TGCGCCAGCAGCTTCTTTCGGGACAGGGGCTTTAACACTGAAGCTTTCTTT
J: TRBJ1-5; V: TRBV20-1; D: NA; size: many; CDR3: CSASKGGNQPQHF; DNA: TGCAGTGCTAGCAAGGGCGGCAATCAGCCCCAGCATTTT
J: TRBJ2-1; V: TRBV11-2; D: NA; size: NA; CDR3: CASSSEVGPHNEQFF; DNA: TGTGCCAGCAGCTCAGAGGTAGGCCCCCACAATGAGCAGTTCTTC
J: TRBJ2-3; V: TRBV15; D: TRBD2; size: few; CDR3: CATSVPTSGGTDTQYF; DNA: TGTGCCACCAGCGTCCCGACTAGCGGGGGAACAGATACGCAGTATTTT
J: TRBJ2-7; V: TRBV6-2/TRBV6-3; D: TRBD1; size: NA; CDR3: CASRQGGQRLYEQYF; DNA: TGTGCCAGCAGACAAGGGGGCCAGCGGCTCTACGAGCAGTACTTC
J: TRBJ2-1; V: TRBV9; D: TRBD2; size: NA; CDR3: CASSVERGGPYNEQFF; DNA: TGTGCCAGCAGCGTTGAGCGGGGGGGCCCCTACAATGAGCAGTTCTTC